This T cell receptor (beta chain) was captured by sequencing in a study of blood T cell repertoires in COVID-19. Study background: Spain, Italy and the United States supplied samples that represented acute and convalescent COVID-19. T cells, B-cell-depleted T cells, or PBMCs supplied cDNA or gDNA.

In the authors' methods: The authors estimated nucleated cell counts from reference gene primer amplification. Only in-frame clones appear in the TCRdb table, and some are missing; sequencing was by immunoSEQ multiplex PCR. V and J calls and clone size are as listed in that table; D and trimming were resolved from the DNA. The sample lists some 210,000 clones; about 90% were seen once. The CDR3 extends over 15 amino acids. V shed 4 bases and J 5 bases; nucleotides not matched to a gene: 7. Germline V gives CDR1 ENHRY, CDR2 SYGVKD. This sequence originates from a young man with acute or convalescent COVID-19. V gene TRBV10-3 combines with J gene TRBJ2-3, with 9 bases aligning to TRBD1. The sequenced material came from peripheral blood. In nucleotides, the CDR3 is TGTGCCATCAGTGCAACAGGGGGCGAAGGAGATACGCAGTATTTT. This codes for CAISATGGEGDTQYF.